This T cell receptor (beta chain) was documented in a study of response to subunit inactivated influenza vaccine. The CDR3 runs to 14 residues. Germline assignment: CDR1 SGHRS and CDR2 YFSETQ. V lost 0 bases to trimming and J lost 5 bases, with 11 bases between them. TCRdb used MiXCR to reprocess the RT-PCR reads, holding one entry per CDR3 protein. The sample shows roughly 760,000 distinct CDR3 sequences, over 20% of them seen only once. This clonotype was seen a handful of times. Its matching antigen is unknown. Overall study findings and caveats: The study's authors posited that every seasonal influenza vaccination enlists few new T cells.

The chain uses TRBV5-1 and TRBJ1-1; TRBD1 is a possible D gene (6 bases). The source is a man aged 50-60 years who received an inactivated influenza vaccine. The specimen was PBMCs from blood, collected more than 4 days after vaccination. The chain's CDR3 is CASSLEGHKTEAFF. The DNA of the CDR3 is TGCGCCAGCAGCTTGGAGGGACATAAGACTGAAGCTTTCTTT.